A selection of T cell receptor beta chains follows, all from one sample in a study of T cell responses to AZD1222 COVID-19 vaccine. Sequencing was performed with immunoSEQ multiplex PCR; in TCRdb, only in-frame clones are kept and a portion is missing. Among 17,000 or so clones, around nine tenths were seen once, and the ten largest hold 8.5% to 9%. This specimen consisted of peripheral blood, obtained 28 days after the second AZD1222 dose. The receptors derive from an adult who received the AZD1222 COVID-19 vaccine. Each CDR3 is given with its conserved first and last residue. A D gene is named only where the DNA matches it firmly. The size of a clone is reported for some rows only, either as once, few or many, or as a class for expanded clones.

d_gene,v_gene,abundance,j_gene,CDR3nt,CDR3aa
.,TRBV3-1/TRBV3-2,.,TRBJ1-2,TGTGCCAGCAGCCTCCGGGACCGGAACTATGGCTACACCTTC,CASSLRDRNYGYTF
.,TRBV18,.,TRBJ1-1,TGTGCCAGCTCACCATCGGGACACACTGAAGCTTTCTTT,CASSPSGHTEAFF
TRBD1,TRBV5-1,.,TRBJ1-1,TGCGCCAGCAGCCCCGGGACAGGGGGCGCGGACGCTTTCTTT,CASSPGTGGADAFF
.,TRBV2,.,TRBJ1-1,TGTGCCAGCAGTGACGGACACACTGAAGCTTTCTTT,CASSDGHTEAFF
.,TRBV6-5,.,TRBJ1-5,TGTGCCAGCAGTACCGAGGGCCTTAGCAATCAGCCCCAGCATTTT,CASSTEGLSNQPQHF
TRBD1,TRBV13,.,TRBJ2-5,TGTGCCAGCAGCATGTCGACAGGGCCTCGAGGGGAGACCCAGTACTTC,CASSMSTGPRGETQYF
.,TRBV30,once,TRBJ2-5,TGTGCCTGGAGTGGGGGAGGAGAGACCCAGTACTTC,CAWSGGGETQYF
.,TRBV3-1/TRBV3-2,.,TRBJ1-5,TGTGCCAGCAGCTCATACCGGGGCAATCAGCCCCAGCATTTT,CASSSYRGNQPQHF
TRBD1,TRBV5-1,.,TRBJ1-4,TGCGCCAGCAGCTTGGGACAGGGGACAGGGTTGGGCGAAAAACTGTTTTTT,CASSLGQGTGLGEKLFF
.,TRBV3-1/TRBV3-2,.,TRBJ1-3,TGTGCCAGCAGCCAGGGGGACGGGTACTCTGGAAACACCATATATTTT,CASSQGDGYSGNTIYF